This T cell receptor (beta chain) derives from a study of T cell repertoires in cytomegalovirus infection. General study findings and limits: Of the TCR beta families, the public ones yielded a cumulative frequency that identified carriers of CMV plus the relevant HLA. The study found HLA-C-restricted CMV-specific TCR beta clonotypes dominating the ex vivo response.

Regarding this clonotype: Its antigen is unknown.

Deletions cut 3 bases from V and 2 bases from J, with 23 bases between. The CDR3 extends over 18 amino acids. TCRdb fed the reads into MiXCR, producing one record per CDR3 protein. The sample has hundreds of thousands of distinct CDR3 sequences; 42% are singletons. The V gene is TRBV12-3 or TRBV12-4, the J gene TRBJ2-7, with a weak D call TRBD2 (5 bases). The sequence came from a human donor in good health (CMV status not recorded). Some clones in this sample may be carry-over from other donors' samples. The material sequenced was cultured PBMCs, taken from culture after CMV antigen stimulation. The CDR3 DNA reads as TGTGCCAGCAGTTTGATCCCCCGGGGAAGGGATATTACCTACGAGCAGTACTTC. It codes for CASSLIPRGRDITYEQYF.